Below are 19 T cell receptor beta chains sequenced from a single sample in a study of T cell changes during pregnancy in multiple sclerosis. Some clones are missing from TCRdb's copy, which holds only in-frame ones; the method was immunoSEQ multiplex PCR. The sample shows about 70,000 clones, less than 95% of them seen only once. The specimen was peripheral blood, collected in the third trimester of pregnancy. The receptors originated from a female donor with multiple sclerosis, enrolled in a pregnancy study.

This clone came up once. The chain employs TRBV19 and TRBJ1-1, with D maybe TRBD1 (5 bases). V lost 3 bases, J lost 4 bases, and 15 bases lay in between. The CDR3 spans 15 residues. Germline CDR1 reads LNHDA; CDR2 reads SQIVND (reference sequence). Here the CDR3 DNA reads TGTGCCAGTAGTATCCGTCCAGGGCTAGGCACTGAAGCTTTCTTT. Translating it yields CASSIRPGLGTEAFF.

The chain is built from TRBV9 and TRBJ1-2; D remains ambiguous. Germline-derived CDR1 and CDR2 are SGDLS and YYNGEE. The CDR3 sequence is 13 residues long. V was pared by 0 bases and J by 6 bases, with 9 bases between. The CDR3 protein is CASSVGGSDGYTF. CDR3 DNA sequence: TGTGCCAGCAGCGTAGGAGGGAGCGATGGCTACACCTTC.

This rearrangement joins TRBV5-4 to TRBJ1-1, with D uncertain. The CDR3 contains 15 residues. The germline V gene encodes CDR1 SGHNT and CDR2 YYREEE (reference sequence). With 6 bases removed from V and 6 bases from J, the gap between germline ends came to 21 bases. CDR3 residues: CASTTVGTRGSEAFF. The CDR3 coding sequence is TGTGCCAGCACCACTGTGGGTACCCGGGGATCTGAAGCTTTCTTT.

The V gene is TRBV7-2, the J gene TRBJ2-5; maybe TRBD1 (6 bases). The CDR3 is 14 amino acids. Deletions cut 4 bases from V and 4 bases from J, with 13 bases between. Per the germline V gene, CDR1 is SGHTA and CDR2 is FQGNSA. The CDR3 region is CASSSNQGRETQYF. The DNA for the CDR3 is TGTGCCAGCAGCTCGAACCAGGGGAGAGAGACCCAGTACTTC. Supplemented by reference TRBV7-2 and TRBJ2-5, the full variable domain reads GAGVSQSPSNKVTEKGKDVELRCDPISGHTALYWYRQSLGQGLEFLIYFQGNSAPDKSGLPSDRFSAERTGGSVSTLTIQRTQQEDSAVYLCASSSNQGRETQYFGPGTRLLVL.

The chain carries TRBV14 and TRBJ1-1, with D tentatively TRBD1 (5 bases). The length of the CDR3 is 13 residues. CDR1 is SGHDN and CDR2 is FVKESK in the germline V gene. Deletions cut 1 base from V and 13 bases from J, with 16 bases between. The CDR3 DNA follows: TGTGCCAGCAGCCAAGGCGTGGGTCTAAGGGGTTTCTTT. Translated, it gives CASSQGVGLRGFF.

For the CDR3, the DNA is TGTGCCAGCAGCCCAAGGGGACTAGTTCACATTCAGTACTTC. This gives the protein CASSPRGLVHIQYF. The chain is built from TRBV7-2 and TRBJ2-4, with 8 bases that match TRBD2. The CDR3 is made up of 14 amino acids. With V trimmed by 5 bases and J by 8 bases, 8 bases remained unmatched. Germline CDR1 reads SGHTA; CDR2 reads FQGNSA.

This sequence joins TRBV27 and TRBJ1-1, with D unresolved. The CDR3 runs 14 residues. Trimming stripped 5 bases from V and 1 base from J, with 11 bases between. Germline V CDR1 and CDR2: MNHEY, SMNVEV (reference sequence). CDR3: CASSPLRQNTEAFF. As DNA, the CDR3 is TGTGCCAGCAGTCCCTTGCGACAGAACACTGAAGCTTTCTTT.

V and J are TRBV29-1 and TRBJ2-6; no reliable D call. The germline CDR1 and CDR2 sequences are SQVTM and ANQGSEA. V shed 6 bases and J shed 0 bases, with 9 bases lying between them. The CDR3 has 14 amino acids. The CDR3 bases are TGCAGCGTGCCTTCGGTCTCTGGGGCCAACGTCCTGACTTTC. The encoded protein is CSVPSVSGANVLTF.

This chain connects TRBV15 to TRBJ1-4; 8 nucleotides line up with TRBD1. CDR1 LNHNV and CDR2 YYDKDF come from the germline V gene (reference sequence). The V segment lost 3 bases and the J segment 5 bases; nucleotides outside the gene matches: 8. This CDR3 comprises 16 residues. The CDR3 spells CATSSGNRDRNEKLFF. The CDR3 DNA sequence: TGTGCCACCAGCAGTGGAAACCGGGACAGGAATGAAAAACTGTTTTTT.

The V gene is TRBV4-3, the J gene TRBJ2-2; TRBD2 aligns across 9 bases. This CDR3 is 17 amino acids long. The germline CDR1 and CDR2 sequences are LGHNA and YSLEER. The V gene end was trimmed by 2 bases and the J gene end by 4 bases; junction bases not matched to a gene: 8. The CDR3 DNA is TGCGCCAGCAGCCAACGCGGGAAGCGGGGGGCCACCGGGGAGCTGTTTTTT. Protein product: CASSQRGKRGATGELFF.

The rearrangement links TRBV27 to TRBJ2-7; D is unclear. V was clipped by 4 bases and J by 6 bases, with 13 bases between them. Germline assignment: CDR1 MNHEY and CDR2 SMNVEV (reference sequence). This CDR3 contains 13 residues. CDR3 DNA sequence: TGTGCCAGCAGTTCCGGTGCCCTAACCGAGCAGTACTTC. Amino acids: CASSSGALTEQYF.

The V call is TRBV30, the J call TRBJ1-6; 9 bases map to TRBD1. This CDR3 is 16 amino acids long. V was pared by 5 bases and J by 0 bases, with 5 bases of the junction left unmatched. Germline V gene data show CDR1 as GTSNPN and CDR2 as SVGIG (reference sequence). CDR3 in DNA: TGTGCCTGGGCCACAGGGGGCAGCTCCTATAATTCACCCCTCCACTTT. This gives the protein CAWATGGSSYNSPLHF.

The chain recombines TRBV7-9 with TRBJ2-1; tentative D call: TRBD1 (6 bases). Germline V gene data show CDR1 as SEHNR and CDR2 as FQNEAQ (reference sequence). V gave up 5 bases and J gave up 0 bases, with 8 bases separating them. The CDR3 is 14 amino acids. The chain's CDR3 is CASSPQGSYNEQFF. CDR3 bases: TGTGCCAGCAGCCCACAGGGCTCCTACAATGAGCAGTTCTTC.

The chain employs TRBV4-1 and TRBJ1-2; D is uncertain. V lost 2 bases, J lost 4 bases, and 8 bases lay in between. Germline values: CDR1 MGHRA, CDR2 YSYEKL. The CDR3 totals 13 residues. CDR3 nucleotide sequence: TGCGCCAGCAGCCAACCCGACTTCTATGGCTACACCTTC. This codes for CASSQPDFYGYTF.

The rearrangement uses TRBV9 and TRBJ2-7, with TRBD2 identical over 8 bases. The CDR3 sequence is 16 residues long. CDR1 and CDR2 (germline): SGDLS, YYNGEE. The J segment lost 1 base and the V segment lost 4 bases, leaving 10 bases of the junction unmatched. CDR3 nucleotides: TGTGCCAGCAGCCCTTCGGGGGGGCGGTTTTCCTACGAGCAGTACTTC. This translates into CASSPSGGRFSYEQYF.

This clone was observed once. At one of its ends the junction is not consistent with the germline gene, which may arise from a read error. The rearrangement uses TRBV5-4 and TRBJ2-4, with D possibly being TRBD1 (6 bases). From germline, CDR1 is SGHNT and CDR2 YYREEE (reference sequence). The CDR3 is 12 amino acids. CDR3 region: CASSYPGTRSWF. The CDR3 nucleotides are TGTGCCAGCAGCTACCCCGGGACAAGAAGCTGGTTC.

The chain joins TRBV5-4 to TRBJ1-3; no reliable D call. Per germline, CDR1 SGHNT and CDR2 YYREEE (reference sequence). The CDR3 contains 14 residues. The V end lost 0 bases, the J end lost 4 bases, and 8 bases lay between the germline ends. CDR3 nucleotide sequence: TGTGCCAGCAGCTTGGGTATTTCGGGAAACACCATATATTTT. Protein: CASSLGISGNTIYF.

This clone has just one count. Different DNA sequences within this sample yield the same CDR3. The chain recombines TRBV11-3 with TRBJ1-3; 9 nucleotides match TRBD1. Per germline, CDR1 SGHNT and CDR2 YENEEA. V lost 5 bases, J lost 2 bases, and 4 bases stayed unmatched. This CDR3 has 15 residues. The CDR3 protein is CASSPGQGPGNTIYF. DNA for the CDR3: TGTGCCAGCAGCCCGGGACAGGGCCCTGGAAACACCATATATTTT.

V and J are TRBV2 and TRBJ2-5; D is possibly TRBD1 (6 bases). The germline V and J ends were trimmed by 3 bases and 8 bases, with 13 bases remaining between them. The germline V gene encodes CDR1 SNHLY and CDR2 FYNNEI. The CDR3 loop spans 13 amino acids. The CDR3 DNA reads TGTGCCAGCAGTGATGGGACAAGGTTAACCCAGTACTTC. Translating gives CASSDGTRLTQYF.